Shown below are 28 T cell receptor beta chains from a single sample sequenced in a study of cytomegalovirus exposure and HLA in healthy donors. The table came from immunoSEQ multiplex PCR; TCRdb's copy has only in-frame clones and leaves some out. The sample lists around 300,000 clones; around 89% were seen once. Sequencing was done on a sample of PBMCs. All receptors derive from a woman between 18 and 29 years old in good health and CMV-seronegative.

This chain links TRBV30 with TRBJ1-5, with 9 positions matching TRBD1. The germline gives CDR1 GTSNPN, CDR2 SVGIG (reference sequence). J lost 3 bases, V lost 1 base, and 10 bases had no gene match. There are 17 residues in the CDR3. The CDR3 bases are TGTGCCTGGAGTGCCGGGACAGGGAGAGATGACAATCAGCCCCAGCATTTT. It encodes CAWSAGTGRDDNQPQHF.

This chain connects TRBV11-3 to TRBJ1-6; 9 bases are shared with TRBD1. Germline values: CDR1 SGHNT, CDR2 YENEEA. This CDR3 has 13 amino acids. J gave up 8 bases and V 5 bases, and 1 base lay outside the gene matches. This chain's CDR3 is CASSRDRDSPLHF. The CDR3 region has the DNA TGTGCCAGCAGCCGGGACAGGGATTCACCCCTCCACTTT.

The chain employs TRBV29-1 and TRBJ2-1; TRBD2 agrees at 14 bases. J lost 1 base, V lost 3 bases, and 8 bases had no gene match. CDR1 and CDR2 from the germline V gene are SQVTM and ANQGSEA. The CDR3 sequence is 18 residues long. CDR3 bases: TGCAGCGTTGATGGGACTAGCGGGAGCAGGTGGTCCTACAATGAGCAGTTCTTC. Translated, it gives CSVDGTSGSRWSYNEQFF.

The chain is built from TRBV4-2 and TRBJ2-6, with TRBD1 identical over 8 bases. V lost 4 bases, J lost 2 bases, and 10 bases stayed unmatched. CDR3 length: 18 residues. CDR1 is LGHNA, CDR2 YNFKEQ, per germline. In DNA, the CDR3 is TGTGCCAGCAGCCCCGGACAGGGCTCCTTAGCTGGGGCCAACGTCCTGACTTTC. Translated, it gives CASSPGQGSLAGANVLTF.

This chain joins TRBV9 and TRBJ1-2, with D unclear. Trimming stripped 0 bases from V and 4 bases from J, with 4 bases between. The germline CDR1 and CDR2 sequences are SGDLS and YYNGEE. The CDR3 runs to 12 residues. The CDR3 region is CASSVGGYGYTF. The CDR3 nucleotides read TGTGCCAGCAGCGTAGGCGGCTATGGCTACACCTTC.

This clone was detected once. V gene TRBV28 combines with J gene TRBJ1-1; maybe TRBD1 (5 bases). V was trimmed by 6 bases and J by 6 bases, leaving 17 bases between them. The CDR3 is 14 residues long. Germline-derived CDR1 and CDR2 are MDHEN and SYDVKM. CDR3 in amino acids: CASSPVGQGPEAFF. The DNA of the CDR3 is TGTGCCAGCAGCCCAGTAGGCCAGGGCCCTGAAGCTTTCTTT.

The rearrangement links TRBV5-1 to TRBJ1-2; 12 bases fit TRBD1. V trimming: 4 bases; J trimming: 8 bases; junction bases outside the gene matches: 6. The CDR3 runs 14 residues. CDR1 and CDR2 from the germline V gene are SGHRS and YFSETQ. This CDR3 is CASSPGQGAIGYTF. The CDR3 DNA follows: TGCGCCAGCAGCCCGGGACAGGGGGCCATCGGCTACACCTTC.

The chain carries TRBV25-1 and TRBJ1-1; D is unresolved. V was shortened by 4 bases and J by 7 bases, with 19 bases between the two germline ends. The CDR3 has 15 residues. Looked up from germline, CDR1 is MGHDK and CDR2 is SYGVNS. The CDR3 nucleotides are TGTGCCAGCAGTGGGCGGGAGCCCAGAAGTGGTGAAGCTTTCTTT. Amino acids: CASSGREPRSGEAFF.

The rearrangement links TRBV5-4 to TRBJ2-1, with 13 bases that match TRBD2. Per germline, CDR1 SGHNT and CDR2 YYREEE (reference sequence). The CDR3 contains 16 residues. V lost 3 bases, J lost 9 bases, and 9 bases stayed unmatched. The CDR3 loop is CASSSLSGTSGIEQFF. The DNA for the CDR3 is TGTGCCAGCAGCTCACTCTCCGGGACTAGCGGGATTGAGCAGTTCTTC. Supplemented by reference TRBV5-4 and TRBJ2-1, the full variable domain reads ETGVTQSPTHLIKTRGQQVTLRCSSQSGHNTVSWYQQALGQGPQFIFQYYREEENGRGNFPPRFSGLQFPNYSSELNVNALELDDSALYLCASSSLSGTSGIEQFFGPGTRLTVL.

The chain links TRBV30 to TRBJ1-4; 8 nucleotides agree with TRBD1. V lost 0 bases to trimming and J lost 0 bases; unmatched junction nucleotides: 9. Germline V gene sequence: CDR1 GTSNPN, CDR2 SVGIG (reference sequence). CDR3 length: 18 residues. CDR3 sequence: CAWSVGQGPRSTNEKLFF. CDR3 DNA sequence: TGTGCCTGGAGTGTAGGACAGGGCCCCCGATCAACTAATGAAAAACTGTTTTTT.

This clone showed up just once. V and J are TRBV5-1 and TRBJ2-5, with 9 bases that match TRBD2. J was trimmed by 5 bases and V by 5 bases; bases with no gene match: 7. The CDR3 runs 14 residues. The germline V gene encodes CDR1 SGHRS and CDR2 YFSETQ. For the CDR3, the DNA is TGCGCCAGCAGGGCTAGCGGGATTTCCGAGACCCAGTACTTC. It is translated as CASRASGISETQYF.

The CDR3 DNA reads as TGCGCCAGCAGCTTGCGGGGGTACACAAGTCCTGAAGCTTTCTTT. Encoded protein: CASSLRGYTSPEAFF. The chain employs TRBV5-1 and TRBJ1-1; tentative D call: TRBD1 (5 bases). This CDR3 region has 15 residues. V gave up 1 base and J gave up 6 bases, with 16 bases separating them. Per the germline V gene, CDR1 is SGHRS and CDR2 is YFSETQ. The whole variable domain, filled in from reference TRBV5-1 and TRBJ1-1, reads KAGVTQTPRYLIKTRGQQVTLSCSPISGHRSVSWYQQTPGQGLQFLFEYFSETQRNKGNFPGRFSGRQFSNSRSEMNVSTLELGDSALYLCASSLRGYTSPEAFFGQGTRLTVV.

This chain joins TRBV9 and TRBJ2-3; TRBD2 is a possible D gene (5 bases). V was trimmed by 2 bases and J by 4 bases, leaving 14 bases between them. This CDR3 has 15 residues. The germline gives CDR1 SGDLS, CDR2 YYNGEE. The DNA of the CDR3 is TGTGCCAGCAGCGTTAGTAGCGTTGGAGCAGATACGCAGTATTTT. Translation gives CASSVSSVGADTQYF.

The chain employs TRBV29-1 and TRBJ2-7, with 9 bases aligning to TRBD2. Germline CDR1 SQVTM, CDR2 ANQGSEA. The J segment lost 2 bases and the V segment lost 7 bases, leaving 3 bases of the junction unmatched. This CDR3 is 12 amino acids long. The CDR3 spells CSATSGAYEQYF. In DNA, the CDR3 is TGCAGCGCGACTAGCGGCGCCTACGAGCAGTACTTC.

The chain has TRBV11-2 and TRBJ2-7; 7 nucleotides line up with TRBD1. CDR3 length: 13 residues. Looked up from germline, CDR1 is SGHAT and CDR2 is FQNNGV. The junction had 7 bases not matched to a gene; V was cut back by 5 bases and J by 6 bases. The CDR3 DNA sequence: TGTGCCAGCAGCCAAACCAACAGGGGCGAGCAGTACTTC. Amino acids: CASSQTNRGEQYF.

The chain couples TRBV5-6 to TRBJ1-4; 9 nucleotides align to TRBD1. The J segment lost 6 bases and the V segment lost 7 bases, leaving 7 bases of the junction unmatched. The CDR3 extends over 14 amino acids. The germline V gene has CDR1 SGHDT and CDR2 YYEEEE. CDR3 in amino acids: CASGEGQGYEKLFF. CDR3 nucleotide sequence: TGTGCCAGCGGCGAGGGACAGGGATATGAAAAACTGTTTTTT.

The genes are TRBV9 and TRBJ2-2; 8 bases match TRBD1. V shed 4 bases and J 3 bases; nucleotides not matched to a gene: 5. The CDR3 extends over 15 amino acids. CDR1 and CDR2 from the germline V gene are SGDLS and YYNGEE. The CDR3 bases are TGTGCCAGCAGCCCTGACAGGGGCTACACCGGGGAGCTGTTTTTT. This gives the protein CASSPDRGYTGELFF.

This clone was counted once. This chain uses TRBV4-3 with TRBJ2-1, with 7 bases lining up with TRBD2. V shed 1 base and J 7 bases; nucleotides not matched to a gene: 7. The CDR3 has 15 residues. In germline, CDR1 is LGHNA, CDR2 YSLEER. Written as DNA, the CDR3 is TGCGCCAGCAGCCAAGCTAGCGGAATTCCAAATGAGCAGTTCTTC. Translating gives CASSQASGIPNEQFF.

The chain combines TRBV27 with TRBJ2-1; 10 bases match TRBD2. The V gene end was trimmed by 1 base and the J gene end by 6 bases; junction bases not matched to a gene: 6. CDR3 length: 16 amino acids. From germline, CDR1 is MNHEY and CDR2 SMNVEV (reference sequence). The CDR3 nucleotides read TGTGCCAGCAGTTTATTAGTAAAGCGGGAGGGCAATGAGCAGTTCTTC. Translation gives CASSLLVKREGNEQFF.

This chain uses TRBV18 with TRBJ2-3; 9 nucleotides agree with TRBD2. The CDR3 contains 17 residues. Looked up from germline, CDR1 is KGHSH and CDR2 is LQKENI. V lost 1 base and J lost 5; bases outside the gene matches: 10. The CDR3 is CASSPHFSPLAGDTQYF. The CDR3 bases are TGTGCCAGCTCACCACACTTCAGTCCACTAGCGGGAGATACGCAGTATTTT.

Here the CDR3 DNA reads TGTGCCAGCAGTCCCGACCCGGGGAGGACAGATACGCAGTATTTT. This translates into CASSPDPGRTDTQYF. The gene calls are TRBV6-5 and TRBJ2-3, with D tentatively TRBD2 (6 bases). CDR1 and CDR2 (germline): MNHEY, SVGAGI. There are 15 residues in the CDR3. V lost 5 bases, J lost 3 bases, and 15 bases lay in between.

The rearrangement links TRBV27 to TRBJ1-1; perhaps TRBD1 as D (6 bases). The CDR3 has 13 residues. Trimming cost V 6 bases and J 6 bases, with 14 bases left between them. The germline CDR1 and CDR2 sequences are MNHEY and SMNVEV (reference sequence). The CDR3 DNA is TGTGCCAGCAGCCATGCCTCAGGGGCTGAAGCTTTCTTT. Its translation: CASSHASGAEAFF.

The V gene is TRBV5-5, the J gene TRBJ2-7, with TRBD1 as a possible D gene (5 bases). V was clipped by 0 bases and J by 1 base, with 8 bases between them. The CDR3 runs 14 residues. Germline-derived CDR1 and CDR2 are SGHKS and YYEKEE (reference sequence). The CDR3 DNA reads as TGTGCCAGCAGCTTGGCGGCAGGGTCCTACGAGCAGTACTTC. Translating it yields CASSLAAGSYEQYF.

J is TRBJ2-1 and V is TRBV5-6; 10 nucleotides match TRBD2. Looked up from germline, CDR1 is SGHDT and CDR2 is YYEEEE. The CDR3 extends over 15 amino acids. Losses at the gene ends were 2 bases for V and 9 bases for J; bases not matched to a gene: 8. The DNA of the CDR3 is TGTGCCAGCAGCTTCGGAGCTAGCGGGAGAGGTGAGCAGTTCTTC. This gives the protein CASSFGASGRGEQFF.

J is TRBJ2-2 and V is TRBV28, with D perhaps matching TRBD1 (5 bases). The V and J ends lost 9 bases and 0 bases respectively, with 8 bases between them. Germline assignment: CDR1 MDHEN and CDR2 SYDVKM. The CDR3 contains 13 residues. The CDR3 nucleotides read TGTGCCAGTAAGACAGCGAACACCGGGGAGCTGTTTTTT. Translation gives CASKTANTGELFF.

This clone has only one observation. CDR3 bases: TGTGCCATCAGTGCGGGACTAGCGGGGCGATACAATGAGCAGTTCTTC. Translating gives CAISAGLAGRYNEQFF. This chain joins TRBV10-3 and TRBJ2-1; 13 nucleotides agree with TRBD2. This CDR3 has 16 residues. The germline gives CDR1 ENHRY, CDR2 SYGVKD. V lost 4 bases to trimming and J lost 4 bases; unmatched junction nucleotides: 4.

This CDR3 reads CASSSAGTGSYEQYF. CDR3 nucleotide sequence: TGTGCCAGCAGTTCGGCCGGGACAGGCTCCTACGAGCAGTACTTC. The chain has TRBV28 and TRBJ2-7; 8 bases agree with TRBD1. Germline values: CDR1 MDHEN, CDR2 SYDVKM. The CDR3 contains 15 residues. Trimming cost V 4 bases and J 0 bases; bases outside gene matches: 5.

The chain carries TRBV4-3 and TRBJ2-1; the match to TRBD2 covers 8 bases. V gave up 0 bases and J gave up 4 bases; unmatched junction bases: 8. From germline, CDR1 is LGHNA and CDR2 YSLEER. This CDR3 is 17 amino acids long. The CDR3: CASSQEGLASTYNEQFF. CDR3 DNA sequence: TGCGCCAGCAGCCAAGAAGGACTAGCCTCAACTTACAATGAGCAGTTCTTC.